Detailed here is one T cell receptor beta chain. The data stem from a study of cytomegalovirus exposure and HLA in healthy donors. The PCR ran on 60 Vbeta and 13 Jbeta primers. Profiled with immunoSEQ multiplex PCR; TCRdb holds only in-frame clones, not every one. The data show about 45,000 clones, with 45% to 60% seen just once and about 6.3% held by the top ten. Sequencing was performed on PBMCs. The sequence was collected from a man aged 55 to 70 in good health and CMV-seronegative.

The CDR3 DNA follows: TGTGCCAGCAGCGTAGGAGGGGGTAATCAGCCCCAGCATTTT. This codes for CASSVGGGNQPQHF. The chain is built from TRBV9 and TRBJ1-5; a possible D gene is TRBD1 (6 bases). The CDR3 covers 14 residues. Looked up from germline, CDR1 is SGDLS and CDR2 is YYNGEE. Trimming cost V 0 bases and J 4 bases, with 8 bases left between them.